The entry that follows covers one T cell receptor (beta chain) sequence. Its specificity is not known. The entry originates in a study of T cell responses to AZD1222 COVID-19 vaccine. Study overall: Analyses pooled second doses at about 4 or about 12 weeks.

Germline V gives CDR1 LNHDA, CDR2 SQIVND (reference sequence). The CDR3 sequence is 16 residues long. The V segment lost 5 bases and the J segment 6 bases; nucleotides outside the gene matches: 9. Overall study findings and caveats: Mapped onto spike, vaccine-associated CD4 TCRs spanned it and were dominant at 160-218 and 743-854.

Sequencing used immunoSEQ multiplex PCR; TCRdb keeps in-frame clones, though not all of them. This sample has about 150,000 clones, with roughly 90% found just once. Sample: peripheral blood, taken on day 0 of AZD1222 vaccination. The genes are TRBV19 and TRBJ1-5, with 11 nucleotides matching TRBD1. The receptor was isolated from an adult in good health. CDR3 nucleotide sequence: TGTGCCAGTAGTCCAATGGACAGGGGGCTTTTTCAGCCCCAGCATTTT. It yields the protein CASSPMDRGLFQPQHF.